The 15 T cell receptor beta chains below come from one sample, sequenced in a study of T cell responses to AZD1222 COVID-19 vaccine. The protocol was immunoSEQ multiplex PCR, while the TCRdb copy is restricted to in-frame clones and leaves out a portion. The table lists 120,000 or so clones, around 89% of them singletons. This specimen consisted of peripheral blood, obtained on day 0 of AZD1222 vaccination. Receptors originate from an adult in good health.

V usage is TRBV6-2 or TRBV6-3 and J usage is TRBJ2-7; TRBD1 matches 9 bases. V lost 5 bases, J lost 7 bases, and 12 bases stayed unmatched. This CDR3 has 15 residues. Germline V gives CDR1 MNHEY, CDR2 SVGEGT. The CDR3 protein is CASSTLGTGNGEQYF. The DNA of the CDR3 is TGTGCCAGCAGTACCCTCGGGACAGGGAATGGGGAGCAGTACTTC.

V and J are TRBV6-5 and TRBJ2-1, with D possibly matching TRBD2 (5 bases). The germline CDR1 and CDR2 sequences are MNHEY and SVGAGI. V was cut by 6 bases and J by 7 bases, with 16 bases left in between. This CDR3 comprises 14 residues. CDR3 coding DNA: TGTGCCAGCAGCCTACTAGGGAGTGGGAATGAGCAGTTCTTC. This translates into CASSLLGSGNEQFF.

The chain is built from TRBV6-5 and TRBJ2-7; D possibly corresponds to TRBD1 (6 bases). CDR3 length: 13 residues. Trimming pared 6 bases from V and 2 bases from J, leaving 11 bases between. From germline, CDR1 is MNHEY and CDR2 SVGAGI. The CDR3 DNA sequence: TGTGCCAGCAGGAACAGGGCGACCTACGAGCAGTACTTC. Protein: CASRNRATYEQYF.

This rearrangement joins TRBV4-3 to TRBJ2-7, with 7 bases identical to TRBD1. The V gene's germline CDR1 is LGHNA and CDR2 YSLEER. The CDR3 runs to 15 residues. J was trimmed by 5 bases and V by 4 bases; bases with no gene match: 11. The CDR3 DNA reads as TGCGCCAGCAGCCTTTCACAGGGGTGGAGCGACGAGCAGTACTTC. It encodes CASSLSQGWSDEQYF.

This sequence joins TRBV29-1 and TRBJ2-1, with 13 bases fitting TRBD2. The CDR3 is 16 residues long. Germline V lookup: CDR1 SQVTM, CDR2 ANQGSEA. After removal of 8 bases from V and 2 bases from J, the junction contained 9 bases not matched to a gene. The CDR3 spells CSSDSGLAGTYNEQFF. CDR3 coding DNA: TGCAGCTCGGACTCGGGACTAGCGGGAACCTACAATGAGCAGTTCTTC.

The CDR3 sequence is CASSQGVGWSASGIQETQYF. The DNA for the CDR3 is TGTGCCAGCAGCCAAGGGGTGGGCTGGTCGGCTAGCGGGATCCAAGAGACCCAGTACTTC. The chain uses TRBV3-1 (or the pseudogene TRBV3-2) and TRBJ2-5, with TRBD2 matching over 9 bases. V shed 1 base, J shed 1 base, and the junction held 16 bases outside the gene matches. CDR3 length: 20 amino acids. CDR1 is LGHDT and CDR2 is YNNKEL in the germline V gene (reference sequence).

V and J are TRBV28 and TRBJ1-6, with TRBD1 matching 7 bases. In germline, CDR1 is MDHEN, CDR2 SYDVKM. V was clipped by 5 bases and J by 2 bases; unmatched bases: 6. The CDR3 is made up of 16 amino acids. CDR3 residues: CASSPGGSAYNSPLHF. CDR3 sequence (DNA): TGTGCCAGCAGTCCAGGGGGATCGGCCTATAATTCACCCCTCCACTTT. The variable domain in full, with the rest retrieved from reference TRBV28 and TRBJ1-6, is DVKVTQSSRYLVKRTGEKVFLECVQDMDHENMFWYRQDPGLGLRLIYFSYDVKMKEKGDIPEGYSVSREKKERFSLILESASTNQTSMYLCASSPGGSAYNSPLHFGNGTRLTVT.

DNA for the CDR3: TGTGCCAGCCGGAGGTACAATGAGCAGTTCTTC. Residues: CASRRYNEQFF. The chain employs TRBV2 and TRBJ2-1; the D gene is possibly TRBD2 (5 bases). Germline CDR1 is SNHLY and CDR2 is FYNNEI. The V and J ends lost 8 bases and 4 bases respectively, with 6 bases between them. The CDR3 totals 11 residues.

This chain uses TRBV12-5 with TRBJ2-1; a weak D match, TRBD1 (6 bases). CDR1 is LGHNT, CDR2 FRNRAP, per germline. V lost 6 bases to trimming and J lost 4 bases, with 22 bases between them. The CDR3 is made up of 17 amino acids. Here the CDR3 DNA reads TGTGCTAGTGGGCCTCCCCCAGGGGTGAAAAATTACAATGAGCAGTTCTTC. Translated: CASGPPPGVKNYNEQFF.

This chain uses TRBV6-2 or TRBV6-3 with TRBJ2-7; TRBD2 agrees at 8 bases. Germline CDR1 reads MNHEY; CDR2 reads SVGEGT. This CDR3 comprises 13 residues. V lost 5 bases and J lost 6; bases outside the gene matches: 6. DNA for the CDR3: TGTGCCAGCAGTACGGGACTAGTCCGCGAGCAGTACTTC. This sequence encodes CASSTGLVREQYF.

This chain links TRBV13 with TRBJ2-7, with 9 positions matching TRBD1. Per germline, CDR1 PRHDT and CDR2 FYEKMQ (reference sequence). This CDR3 comprises 15 residues. V shed 3 bases and J 3 bases; nucleotides not matched to a gene: 6. CDR3 nucleotide sequence: TGTGCCAGCAGCTTCGGGACAGGGATACTCTACGAGCAGTACTTC. Translated, it gives CASSFGTGILYEQYF.

This chain connects TRBV6-4 to TRBJ2-3, with 9 bases identical to TRBD2. CDR1 and CDR2 (germline): MRHNA, SNTAGT. With V trimmed by 0 bases and J by 1 base, 2 bases remained unmatched. The CDR3 spans 16 residues. The CDR3: CASSDSAGGGTDTQYF. Written as DNA, the CDR3 is TGTGCCAGCAGTGACTCGGCGGGGGGGGGCACAGATACGCAGTATTTT.

This rearrangement joins TRBV28 to TRBJ1-1, with TRBD1 matching over 10 bases. Germline V gene lookup returns CDR1 MDHEN and CDR2 SYDVKM. This CDR3 is 14 amino acids long. Germline trimming cut 6 bases from V and 3 bases from J; bases unmatched to any gene: 4. CDR3 nucleotide sequence: TGTGCCAGCAGCAGGACAGGGGGGGACACTGAAGCTTTCTTT. Translating it yields CASSRTGGDTEAFF. Variable domain in full (rest from reference TRBV28 and TRBJ1-1): DVKVTQSSRYLVKRTGEKVFLECVQDMDHENMFWYRQDPGLGLRLIYFSYDVKMKEKGDIPEGYSVSREKKERFSLILESASTNQTSMYLCASSRTGGDTEAFFGQGTRLTVV.

This chain joins TRBV6-5 and TRBJ1-1, with 10 bases matching TRBD1. The CDR3 loop spans 15 amino acids. Germline V CDR1 and CDR2: MNHEY, SVGAGI. Unmatched junction bases numbered 7, after V lost 5 bases and J lost 4 bases. The CDR3 DNA is TGTGCCAGCAGTAGGACAGGGGGGGAGGTCACTGAAGCTTTCTTT. Its protein is CASSRTGGEVTEAFF.

The chain couples TRBV3-1 (or the pseudogene TRBV3-2) to TRBJ1-3; D unclear. V was shortened by 4 bases and J by 11 bases, with 12 bases between the two germline ends. The CDR3 totals 12 residues. CDR1 and CDR2 (germline): LGHDT, YNNKEL (reference sequence). CDR3 residues: CASSPTNAAIYF. The CDR3 DNA follows: TGTGCCAGCAGCCCCACCAACGCCGCCATATATTTT.